These 18 T cell receptor beta chains were sequenced from one sample in a study of tumor and adjacent non-tumor tissue in lung cancer. The template was RNA from unsorted bulk tissue. The library came from three nested PCR rounds adapted from ARM-PCR protocols. MiXCR, applied by TCRdb to the multiplex PCR reads, yields one record per CDR3 protein. The table records 65,000 to 95,000 distinct CDR3 sequences, 75% to 90% of them present only once. Sequencing input: lung tumor tissue. The origin of the receptors is a woman between 45 and 60 years old with non-small cell lung cancer.

Concerning this clonotype itself: A read error may produce the germline difference seen at one junction end. CDR3 nucleotide sequence: TGTGTCAGCAGCCCCTCCGGATATCAGCAGCTCTTC. This encodes CVSSPSGYQQLF. The genes are TRBV11-2 and TRBJ2-1; D gene uncertain. Germline CDR1 and CDR2: SGHAT and FQNNGV. The CDR3 spans 12 residues.

Concerning this clonotype: The junction shows a germline mismatch at one end, possibly a read error. The chain links TRBV7-9 to TRBJ2-1; D might be TRBD1 (6 bases). The CDR3 contains 15 residues. In germline, CDR1 is SEHNR, CDR2 FQNEAQ (reference sequence). CDR3 protein: CASSLVGQRTNEQFF. As DNA, the CDR3 is TGTGCCAGCAGTTTAGTAGGACAGAGGACCAATGAGCAGTTCTTC.

In the case of this clonotype: The junction differs from germline at one of its ends, possibly a read error. The chain combines TRBV5-5 with TRBJ2-1; 9 nucleotides line up with TRBD2. The CDR3 totals 16 residues. CDR1 SGHKS and CDR2 YYEKEE come from the germline V gene (reference sequence). This CDR3 reads CASSSPWIAGDNEQSF. CDR3 sequence (DNA): TGTGCCAGCAGCTCGCCCTGGATAGCGGGAGATAATGAGCAGTCCTTC.

About this clonotype: At one of its ends the junction is not consistent with the germline gene, which may arise from a read error. This chain uses TRBV20-1 with TRBJ2-3; 9 bases fit TRBD2. The V gene's germline CDR1 is DFQATT and CDR2 SNEGSKA (reference sequence). This CDR3 comprises 17 residues. The CDR3 DNA reads as TGCAGTGCTGGAGGCCGGTCTAGCGGGGTTAGCACGGATACGCAGTATTTT. Its protein is CSAGGRSSGVSTDTQYF.

V and J are TRBV11-1 and TRBJ2-3; 9 bases match TRBD1. J was trimmed by 6 bases and V by 11 bases; bases with no gene match: 9. Germline values: CDR1 SGHAT, CDR2 FQDESV (reference sequence). The CDR3 sequence is 13 residues long. The DNA of the CDR3 is TGTGCCTGCAAAGGGACAGGGAAGGATACGCAGTATTTT. It translates to CACKGTGKDTQYF.

The chain joins TRBV10-3 to TRBJ2-7; 8 bases agree with TRBD2. The CDR3 contains 14 residues. Germline V gene data show CDR1 as ENHRY and CDR2 as SYGVKD. Trimming took 10 bases from V and 7 from J; bases not matched to a gene: 15. Here the CDR3 DNA reads TGTGCCACTCAACTGGGACTAGATACGGGAGAGCAGTACTTC. Encoded protein: CATQLGLDTGEQYF.

Remarks on this clonotype: Here the CDR3 omits its conserved ending phenylalanine or tryptophan, so a read error is the likely source. The rearrangement links TRBV29-1 to TRBJ2-1; a weak D match, TRBD2 (5 bases). CDR1 and CDR2 (germline): SQVTM, ANQGSEA. This CDR3 is built from 11 residues. This CDR3 reads CSVVSGNEQFL. In DNA form, the CDR3 reads TGCAGCGTTGTTTCCGGGAATGAACAGTTCCTC.

Concerning this clonotype: As the CDR3 is not closed by the conserved phenylalanine or tryptophan, this likely results from a read error. The DNA is left out, because the CDR3 cannot be placed on it with certainty; the CDR3 is given as TCRdb lists it. V and J are TRBV29-1 and TRBJ2-7; the table names TRBD1, a call not compared with the DNA. Per the germline V gene, CDR1 is SQVTM and CDR2 is ANQGSEA. The CDR3 extends over 15 residues, inclusive of both ends. CDR3 sequence reads: CSAALGWGDSYEQYL.

With regard to this clonotype: A much more abundant neighbour one base away suggests this may be a read error. The chain uses TRBV5-1 and TRBJ2-1; D perhaps matches TRBD2 (6 bases). From germline, CDR1 is SGHRS and CDR2 YFSETQ. The CDR3 consists of 14 residues. The V end was cut by 2 bases, the J end by 2 bases, with 8 bases between. The CDR3 DNA reads as TGCGCCAGCAGCTTCGGGGAGGCCTACAATGAGCAGTTCTTC. Amino acid sequence: CASSFGEAYNEQFF.

This clonotype was recorded once. Here the CDR3 omits its conserved ending phenylalanine or tryptophan, so a read error is the likely source. J is TRBJ1-1 and V is TRBV28; D gene uncertain. CDR3 length: 11 residues. Germline CDR1 and CDR2: MDHEN and SYDVKM. Here the CDR3 reads CASRRDIEAFV. The CDR3 nucleotides read TGCGCCAGCAGAAGGGATATTGAAGCTTTCGTT.

Worth noting for this clonotype: At one of its ends the junction is not consistent with the germline gene, which may arise from a read error. The chain uses TRBV6-2 or TRBV6-3 and TRBJ2-3; D is uncertain. Germline V gives CDR1 MNHEY, CDR2 SVGEGT. The length of the CDR3 is 15 residues. The CDR3: CARSYGGGKTDAQYF. The CDR3 region has the DNA TGTGCCAGAAGTTACGGCGGTGGGAAAACAGATGCGCAGTATTTT.

This clonotype is labeled medium-sized (0.01 to 0.1%). The chain carries TRBV11-3 and TRBJ2-5; tentatively, D is TRBD1 (7 bases). The CDR3 has 13 amino acids. Germline assignment: CDR1 SGHNT and CDR2 YENEEA. Trimming stripped 5 bases from V and 5 bases from J, with 12 bases between. This chain's CDR3 is CASSKSGGETQYF. CDR3 DNA sequence: TGTGCCAGCAGCAAATCAGGGGGGGAGACCCAGTACTTC.

This chain connects TRBV6-6 to TRBJ1-1, with TRBD1 identical over 8 bases. The CDR3 length is 15 residues. Germline CDR1 reads MNHNY; CDR2 reads SVGAGI (reference sequence). The J segment lost 6 bases and the V segment lost 9 bases, leaving 15 bases of the junction unmatched. CDR3 sequence: CARTETGQEFPEAFF. For the CDR3, the DNA is TGTGCCAGGACCGAAACGGGACAGGAATTTCCTGAAGCTTTCTTT.

As for this clonotype: The junction shows a germline mismatch at one end, possibly a read error. The chain couples TRBV4-3 to TRBJ2-1; D gene uncertain. The CDR3 runs to 15 residues. The germline gives CDR1 LGHNA, CDR2 YSLEER. CDR3 protein: CASSQELVINHEQFF. CDR3 nucleotide sequence: TGCGCCAGCAGTCAAGAGCTAGTCATCAACCATGAGCAGTTCTTC.

As concerns this clonotype: The junction differs from germline at one of its ends, possibly a read error. This rearrangement joins TRBV29-1 to TRBJ2-7; 9 bases fit TRBD2. Germline V gives CDR1 SQVTM, CDR2 ANQGSEA. The length of the CDR3 is 12 residues. The CDR3 DNA follows: TGTACCGCCCTAGCGGGGTCCTACGAGCAGTACTTC. Its protein is CTALAGSYEQYF.

As to this clonotype: A read error may account for a junction end that differs from germline. The rearrangement uses TRBV10-2 and TRBJ2-4; a weak D match, TRBD2 (5 bases). The CDR3 is made up of 16 amino acids. Germline CDR1 and CDR2: WSHSY and SAAADI. CDR3 nucleotide sequence: TGCGCCACCAGTGAGACGAACGTGCTAGCCAAAAATATTCAGTACTTC. It specifies CATSETNVLAKNIQYF.

Details on this clonotype: One end of the junction is discordant with germline, which a read error may explain. This sequence joins TRBV4-1 and TRBJ2-5; the D is unclear. Germline assignment: CDR1 MGHRA and CDR2 YSYEKL. There are 16 residues in the CDR3. In DNA form, the CDR3 reads TGCGCCAACAGCCAAGCCAAGATGAACGGCCAAGAGACGCAGTACTTC. Translation: CANSQAKMNGQETQYF.

Notes on this clonotype: No conserved phenylalanine or tryptophan ends this CDR3, so it is likely a read error. The genes are TRBV6-1 and TRBJ2-7; 7 bases match TRBD1. The CDR3 contains 15 residues. Germline V gene sequence: CDR1 MNHNS, CDR2 SASEGT. In nucleotides, the CDR3 is TGTGCCAACAGTGAAAGCAGGGGGAATAGCGACGAGCAGTACCTC. Translating it yields CANSESRGNSDEQYL.